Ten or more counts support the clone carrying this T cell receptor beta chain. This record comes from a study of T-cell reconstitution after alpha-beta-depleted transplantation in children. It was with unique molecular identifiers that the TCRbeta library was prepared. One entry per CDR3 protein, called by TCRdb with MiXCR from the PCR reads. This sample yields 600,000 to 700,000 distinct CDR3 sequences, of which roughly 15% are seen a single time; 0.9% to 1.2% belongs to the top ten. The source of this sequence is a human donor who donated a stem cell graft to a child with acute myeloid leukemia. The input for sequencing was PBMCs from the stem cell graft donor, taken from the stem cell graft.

This CDR3 is CASSYGVTGETQYF. In DNA form, the CDR3 reads TGTGCCAGCAGTTACGGGGTAACTGGAGAGACCCAGTACTTC. The chain couples TRBV6-5 to TRBJ2-5; unclear D gene. The CDR3 is 14 amino acids. Per the germline V gene, CDR1 is MNHEY and CDR2 is SVGAGI. Trimming cost V 2 bases and J 4 bases, with 11 bases left between them.